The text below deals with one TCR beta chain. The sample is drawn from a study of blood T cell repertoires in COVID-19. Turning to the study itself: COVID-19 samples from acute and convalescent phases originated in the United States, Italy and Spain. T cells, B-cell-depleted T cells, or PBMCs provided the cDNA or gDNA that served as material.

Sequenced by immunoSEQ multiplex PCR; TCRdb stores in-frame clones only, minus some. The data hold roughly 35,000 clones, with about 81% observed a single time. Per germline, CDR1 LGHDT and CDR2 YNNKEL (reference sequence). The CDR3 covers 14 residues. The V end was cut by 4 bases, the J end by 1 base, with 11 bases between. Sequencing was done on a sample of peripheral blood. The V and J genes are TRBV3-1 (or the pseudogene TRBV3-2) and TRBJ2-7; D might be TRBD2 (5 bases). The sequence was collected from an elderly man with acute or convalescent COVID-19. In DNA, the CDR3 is TGTGCCAGCAGCCCCCCGAGCGGTTCCTACGAGCAGTACTTC. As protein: CASSPPSGSYEQYF.